The 21 T cell receptor beta chains below all came from one sample that was sequenced in a study of OX40 agonist ivuxolimab in advanced cancers. The assay was immunoSEQ multiplex PCR, and TCRdb's table has in-frame clones only and misses some. The table has some 45,000 clones, about 86% seen once; the top ten hold under 40%. Sequencing used CD4+ or CD8+ T cells sorted from blood, obtained in a trial of the OX40 agonist ivuxolimab. The receptors originated from an adult with an advanced solid tumor such as melanoma, head and neck, liver or kidney cancer.

The chain recombines TRBV11-3 with TRBJ2-2; D is ambiguous. The CDR3 loop spans 14 amino acids. Per the germline V gene, CDR1 is SGHNT and CDR2 is YENEEA. Trimming pared 3 bases from V and 0 bases from J, leaving 5 bases between. The CDR3 region is CASSFSTNTGELFF. The CDR3 region has the DNA TGTGCCAGCAGCTTCTCAACGAACACCGGGGAGCTGTTTTTT. The whole variable domain, remainder taken from reference TRBV11-3 and TRBJ2-2, is EAGVVQSPRYKIIEKKQPVAFWCNPISGHNTLYWYLQNLGQGPELLIRYENEEAVDDSQLPKDRFSAERLKGVDSTLKIQPAELGDSAVYLCASSFSTNTGELFFGEGSRLTVL.

The chain has TRBV7-9 and TRBJ1-2; 7 positions agree with TRBD1. J lost 6 bases, V lost 5 bases, and 9 bases had no gene match. This CDR3 has 14 residues. Germline CDR1 is SEHNR and CDR2 is FQNEAQ (reference sequence). DNA for the CDR3: TGTGCCAGCAGCCCCCCTCGACAGGGCCATGGCTACACCTTC. Encoded protein: CASSPPRQGHGYTF.

V usage is TRBV6-6 and J usage is TRBJ2-3, with a weak D call TRBD1 (5 bases). Trimming pared 7 bases from V and 4 bases from J, leaving 18 bases between. CDR3 length equals 15 residues. Germline V gene data show CDR1 as MNHNY and CDR2 as SVGAGI (reference sequence). This chain's CDR3 is CASTRTFRGADTQYF. Here the CDR3 DNA reads TGTGCCAGCACCCGGACCTTTAGGGGCGCAGATACGCAGTATTTT.

The chain recombines TRBV19 with TRBJ1-5, with TRBD1 as a possible D gene (6 bases). The germline V and J ends were trimmed by 2 bases and 6 bases, with 14 bases remaining between them. The CDR3 length is 15 residues. From germline, CDR1 is LNHDA and CDR2 SQIVND (reference sequence). The chain's CDR3 is CASSITGGAGQPQHF. CDR3 sequence (DNA): TGTGCCAGTAGTATAACGGGGGGCGCGGGTCAGCCCCAGCATTTT.

The chain combines TRBV2 with TRBJ1-5; no firm D call. Germline V gives CDR1 SNHLY, CDR2 FYNNEI. The length of the CDR3 is 14 residues. Trimming pared 2 bases from V and 6 bases from J, leaving 11 bases between. In DNA, the CDR3 is TGTGCCAGCAGTGAATCCTCCGCCCCTCAGCCCCAGCATTTT. Amino acids: CASSESSAPQPQHF.

J is TRBJ2-5 and V is TRBV21-1; the D segment call TRBD2 is taken from the table without a DNA check. The J call may be in error: the DNA end matches TRBJ2-7 better. TRBV21-1 is labeled a pseudogene. This CDR3 is 17 amino acids long. This chain's CDR3 is CASPGRVTSGPSYEQYF. The DNA for the CDR3 is TGTGCCAGCCCGGGACGGGTGACTAGCGGGCCATCCTACGAGCAGTACTTC.

The chain uses TRBV6-5 and TRBJ1-3; TRBD1 aligns across 7 bases. J lost 3 bases, V lost 4 bases, and 9 bases had no gene match. The CDR3 is 16 residues long. Germline V CDR1 and CDR2: MNHEY, SVGAGI. CDR3 bases: TGTGCCAGCAGTTGCGAAGGGGGCCTCGGTGGAAACACCATATATTTT. Protein product: CASSCEGGLGGNTIYF.

The chain is built from TRBV7-9 and TRBJ2-3; no definite D call. Germline V gene sequence: CDR1 SEHNR, CDR2 FQNEAQ (reference sequence). The CDR3 contains 12 residues. V shed 4 bases and J shed 2 bases, with 4 bases lying between them. The CDR3 protein is CASSSSTDTQYF. The CDR3, as DNA: TGTGCCAGCAGCTCGTCCACAGATACGCAGTATTTT.

There are a few counts of this clone. The chain is built from TRBV5-3 and TRBJ2-7, with no clear D. TRBV5-3 is placed among ORFs of uncertain function. The CDR3 sequence is 11 residues long. Trimming stripped 4 bases from V and 3 bases from J, with 5 bases between. CDR3 DNA: TGTGCCAGAAGCAGAGTCTACGAGCAGTACTTC. Its protein product is CARSRVYEQYF.

Worth noting for this clone: Other DNA sequences from this sample encode an identical CDR3 as well. This chain uses TRBV11-2 with TRBJ2-7; 11 nucleotides line up with TRBD1. Germline V gives CDR1 SGHAT, CDR2 FQNNGV. V was pared by 1 base and J by 6 bases, with 5 bases of the junction left unmatched. The CDR3 runs 15 residues. The CDR3 DNA is TGTGCCAGCAGCTTAGGGGGGACAGGGGGTCTCGAGCAGTACTTC. Protein: CASSLGGTGGLEQYF.

The chain carries TRBV18 and TRBJ2-1; perhaps TRBD2 as D (7 bases). The germline V gene has CDR1 KGHSH and CDR2 LQKENI. Trimming removed 2 bases at V and 5 bases at J, with 13 bases between. The CDR3 has 15 residues. In nucleotides, the CDR3 is TGTGCCAGCTCACCAGGGCAGGGGAGGGACAATGAGCAGTTCTTC. Translated: CASSPGQGRDNEQFF.

The chain is built from TRBV18 and TRBJ2-7; 8 positions match TRBD1. V lost 3 bases to trimming and J lost 2 bases; unmatched junction nucleotides: 6. Per the germline V gene, CDR1 is KGHSH and CDR2 is LQKENI. The length of the CDR3 is 15 residues. CDR3 amino acids: CASSPGTGQPYEQYF. For the CDR3, the DNA is TGTGCCAGCTCACCCGGGACAGGCCAACCCTACGAGCAGTACTTC.

This sequence joins TRBV7-8 and TRBJ2-3; no clear D. The germline V gene has CDR1 SGHVS and CDR2 FQNEAQ. This CDR3 has 14 residues. Trimming took 3 bases from V and 0 from J, leaving 7 bases between them. For the CDR3, the DNA is TGTGCCAGCAGCTTCGTGGGCAGCACAGATACGCAGTATTTT. This codes for CASSFVGSTDTQYF.

V is TRBV7-6 and J is TRBJ2-3, with TRBD2 matching 10 bases. V shed 4 bases, J shed 6 bases, and the junction held 10 bases outside the gene matches. CDR1 and CDR2 (germline): SGHVS, FNYEAQ. The CDR3 covers 16 residues. CDR3 residues: CASSSRASGRIDTQYF. The CDR3, as DNA: TGTGCCAGCAGCTCCCGAGCTAGCGGGAGAATTGATACGCAGTATTTT.

The V gene is TRBV5-1, the J gene TRBJ1-4, with TRBD1 matching 7 bases. The CDR3 extends over 14 amino acids. Germline V lookup: CDR1 SGHRS, CDR2 YFSETQ. Trimming at V came to 2 bases and at J to 5 bases, leaving 3 bases not matched to a gene. The CDR3 DNA reads TGCGCCAGCAGCTTAGCGGACAGGAATGAAAAACTGTTTTTT. Encoded protein: CASSLADRNEKLFF.

The CDR3 DNA sequence: TGTGCCAGCAGCTTGCCAACGGACACCTATGGCTACACCTTC. Protein sequence: CASSLPTDTYGYTF. The rearrangement uses TRBV5-6 and TRBJ1-2, with D possibly matching TRBD1 (5 bases). The V gene's germline CDR1 is SGHDT and CDR2 YYEEEE. This CDR3 comprises 14 residues. V lost 1 base and J lost 4, with 11 bases in between. Filled out from reference TRBV5-6 and TRBJ1-2, the complete variable domain reads DAGVTQSPTHLIKTRGQQVTLRCSPKSGHDTVSWYQQALGQGPQFIFQYYEEEERQRGNFPDRFSGHQFPNYSSELNVNALLLGDSALYLCASSLPTDTYGYTFGSGTRLTVV.

The chain carries TRBV9 and TRBJ1-1; 7 bases line up with TRBD1. Losses at the gene ends were 0 bases for V and 6 bases for J; bases not matched to a gene: 5. The CDR3 has 14 amino acids. Germline V lookup: CDR1 SGDLS, CDR2 YYNGEE. The CDR3 DNA reads TGTGCCAGCAGCGTAGAGGTGACAGGGCCTGAAGCTTTCTTT. It codes for CASSVEVTGPEAFF.

The chain combines TRBV18 with TRBJ2-5, with D perhaps TRBD2 (6 bases). The CDR3 is 13 amino acids. V lost 6 bases and J 10 bases, leaving 18 bases between the germline ends. Germline loops: CDR1 KGHSH, CDR2 LQKENI. The CDR3 sequence is CASSPDRSGGQYF. DNA of the CDR3: TGTGCCAGCTCCCCGGATCGATCCGGGGGCCAGTACTTC.

This rearrangement joins TRBV10-1 to TRBJ2-3, with TRBD2 identical over 11 bases. This CDR3 comprises 15 residues. Losses at the gene ends were 0 bases for V and 6 bases for J; bases not matched to a gene: 2. Germline assignment: CDR1 WNHNN and CDR2 SYGVQD (reference sequence). CDR3: CASSESWTSGDTQYF. The CDR3 nucleotides are TGCGCCAGCAGTGAGTCGTGGACTAGCGGGGATACGCAGTATTTT.

The chain carries TRBV6-1 and TRBJ1-1, with D perhaps matching TRBD1 (5 bases). This CDR3 spans 14 amino acids. Trimming took off 5 bases at V and 3 bases at J, with 13 bases between the two ends. Looked up from germline, CDR1 is MNHNS and CDR2 is SASEGT. As DNA, the CDR3 is TGTGCCAGCAGTTGGGCGGGGCGGGACACTGAAGCTTTCTTT. This gives the protein CASSWAGRDTEAFF.

The chain combines TRBV2 with TRBJ1-1, with TRBD1 as a possible D gene (5 bases). The CDR3 contains 16 residues. Germline-derived CDR1 and CDR2 are SNHLY and FYNNEI. Between the trimmed V and J ends, which lost 6 bases and 0 bases, there was a span of 17 bases. The CDR3 DNA reads as TGTGCCAGCAGCTACCACAGGCCTAACATGAACACTGAAGCTTTCTTT. This codes for CASSYHRPNMNTEAFF.